This paragraph covers one TCR beta chain sequence. What it binds is unknown. Germline-derived CDR1 and CDR2 are MDHEN and SYDVKM. Losses at the gene ends were 7 bases for V and 6 bases for J; bases not matched to a gene: 11. CDR3 length equals 15 residues. The data were obtained in a study of cytomegalovirus exposure and HLA in healthy donors. Findings and caveats of the study: In vitro data verified a few CMV-associated chains as specific for CMV antigens.

It was with 60 Vbeta and 13 Jbeta primers that the PCR ran. Data came from immunoSEQ multiplex PCR; TCRdb stores just in-frame clones and leaves some out. The top ten hold over 2% of the sample, which has about 130,000 clones, about 80% seen once. The V gene is TRBV28, the J gene TRBJ1-1; the match to TRBD1 covers 10 bases. The specimen sequenced was PBMCs. This receptor was obtained from a young man in good health and CMV-seronegative. CDR3 loop: CASTAADRGLAEAFF. The DNA for the CDR3 is TGTGCCAGCACCGCCGCCGACAGGGGGCTAGCTGAAGCTTTCTTT.